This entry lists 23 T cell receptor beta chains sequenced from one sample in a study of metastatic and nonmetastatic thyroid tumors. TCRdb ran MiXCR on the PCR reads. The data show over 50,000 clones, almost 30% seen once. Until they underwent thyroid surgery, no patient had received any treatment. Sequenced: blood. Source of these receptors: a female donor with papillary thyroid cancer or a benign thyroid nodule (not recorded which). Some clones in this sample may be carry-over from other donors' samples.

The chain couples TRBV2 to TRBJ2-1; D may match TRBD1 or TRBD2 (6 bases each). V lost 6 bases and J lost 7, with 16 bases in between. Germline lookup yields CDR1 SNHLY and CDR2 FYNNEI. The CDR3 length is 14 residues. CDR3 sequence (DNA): TGTGCCAGCAGGATAGAAACAGGGAGGAATGAGCAGTTCTTC. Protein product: CASRIETGRNEQFF.

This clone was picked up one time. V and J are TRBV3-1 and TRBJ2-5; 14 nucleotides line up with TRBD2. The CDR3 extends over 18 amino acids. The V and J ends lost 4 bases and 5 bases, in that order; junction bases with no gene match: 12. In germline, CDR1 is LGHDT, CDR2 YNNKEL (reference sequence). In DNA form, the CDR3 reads TGTGCCAGCAGCCGCCGGACTAGCGGGAGGACCCTCGGGGAGACCCAGTACTTC. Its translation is CASSRRTSGRTLGETQYF.

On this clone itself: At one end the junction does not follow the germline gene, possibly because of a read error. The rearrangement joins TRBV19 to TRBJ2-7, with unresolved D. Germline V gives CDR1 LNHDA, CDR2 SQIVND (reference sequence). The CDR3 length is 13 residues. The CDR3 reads CSSSSAAAYEQYF. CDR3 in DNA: TGTTCCAGTAGTTCGGCCGCGGCCTACGAGCAGTACTTC.

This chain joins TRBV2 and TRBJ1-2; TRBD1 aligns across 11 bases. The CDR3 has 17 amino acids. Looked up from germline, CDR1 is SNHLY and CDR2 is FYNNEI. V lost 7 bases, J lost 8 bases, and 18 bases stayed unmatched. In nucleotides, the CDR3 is TGTGCCAGCACGAAATTGGTGGGGGGACAGGGGGATAACGGCTACACCTTC. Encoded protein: CASTKLVGGQGDNGYTF.

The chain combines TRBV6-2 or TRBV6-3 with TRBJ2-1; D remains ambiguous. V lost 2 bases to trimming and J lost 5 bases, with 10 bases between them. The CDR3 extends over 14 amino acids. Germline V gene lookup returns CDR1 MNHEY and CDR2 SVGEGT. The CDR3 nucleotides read TGTGCCAGCAGTTACACACCCGCTAACAATGAGCAGTTCTTC. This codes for CASSYTPANNEQFF.

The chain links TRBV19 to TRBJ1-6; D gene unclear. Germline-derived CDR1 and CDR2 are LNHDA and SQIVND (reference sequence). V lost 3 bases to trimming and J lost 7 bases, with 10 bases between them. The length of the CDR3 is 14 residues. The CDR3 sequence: CASSIRSLNSPLHF. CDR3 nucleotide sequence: TGTGCCAGTAGTATCCGCTCCTTGAATTCACCCCTCCACTTT. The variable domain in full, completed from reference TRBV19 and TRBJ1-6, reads DGGITQSPKYLFRKEGQNVTLSCEQNLNHDAMYWYRQDPGQGLRLIYYSQIVNDFQKGDIAEGYSVSREKKESFPLTVTSAQKNPTAFYLCASSIRSLNSPLHFGNGTRLTVT.

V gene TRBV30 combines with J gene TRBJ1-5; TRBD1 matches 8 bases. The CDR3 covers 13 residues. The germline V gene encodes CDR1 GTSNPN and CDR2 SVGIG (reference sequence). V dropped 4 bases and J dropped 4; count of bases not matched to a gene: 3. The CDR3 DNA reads TGTGCCTGGAATACAGGGGGAAATCAGCCCCAGCATTTT. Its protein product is CAWNTGGNQPQHF. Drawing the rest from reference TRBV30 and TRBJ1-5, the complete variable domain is SQTIHQWPATLVQPVGSPLSLECTVEGTSNPNLYWYRQAAGRGLQLLFYSVGIGQISSEVPQNLSASRPQDRQFILSSKKLLLSDSGFYLCAWNTGGNQPQHFGDGTRLSIL.

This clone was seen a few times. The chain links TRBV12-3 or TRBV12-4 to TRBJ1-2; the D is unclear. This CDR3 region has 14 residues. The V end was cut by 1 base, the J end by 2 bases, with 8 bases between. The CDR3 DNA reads TGTGCCAGCAGTTTAGAGGGAAGAAACTATGGCTACACCTTC. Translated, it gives CASSLEGRNYGYTF.

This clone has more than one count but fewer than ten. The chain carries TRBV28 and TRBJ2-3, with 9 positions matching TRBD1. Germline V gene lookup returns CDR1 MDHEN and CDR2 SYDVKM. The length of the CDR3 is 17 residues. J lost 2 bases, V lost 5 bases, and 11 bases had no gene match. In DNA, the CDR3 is TGTGCCAGCAGTCGGGAACAGGGGGCAGGCCCCACAGATACGCAGTATTTT. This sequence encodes CASSREQGAGPTDTQYF.

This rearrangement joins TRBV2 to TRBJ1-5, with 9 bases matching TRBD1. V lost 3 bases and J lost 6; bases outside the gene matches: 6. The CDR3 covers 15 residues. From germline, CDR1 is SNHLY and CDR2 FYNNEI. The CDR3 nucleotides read TGTGCCAGCAGTGAGGGGGGACAGGGAAGTCAGCCCCAGCATTTT. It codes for CASSEGGQGSQPQHF.

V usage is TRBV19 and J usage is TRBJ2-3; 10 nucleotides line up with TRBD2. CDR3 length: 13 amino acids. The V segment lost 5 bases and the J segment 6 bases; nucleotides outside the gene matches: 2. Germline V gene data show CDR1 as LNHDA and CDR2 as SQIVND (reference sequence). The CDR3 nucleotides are TGTGCCAGTAGTCTAGCGGGAGCCGATACGCAGTATTTT. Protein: CASSLAGADTQYF.

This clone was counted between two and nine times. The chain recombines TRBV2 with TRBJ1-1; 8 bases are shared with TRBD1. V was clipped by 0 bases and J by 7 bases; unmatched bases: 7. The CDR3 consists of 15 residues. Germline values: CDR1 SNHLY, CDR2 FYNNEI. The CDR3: CASSEALGQGNEAFF. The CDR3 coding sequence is TGTGCCAGCAGTGAAGCGCTAGGACAGGGAAATGAAGCTTTCTTT. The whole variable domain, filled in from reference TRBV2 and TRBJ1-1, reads EPEVTQTPSHQVTQMGQEVILRCVPISNHLYFYWYRQILGQKVEFLVSFYNNEISEKSEIFDDQFSVERPDGSNFTLKIRSTKLEDSAMYFCASSEALGQGNEAFFGQGTRLTVV.

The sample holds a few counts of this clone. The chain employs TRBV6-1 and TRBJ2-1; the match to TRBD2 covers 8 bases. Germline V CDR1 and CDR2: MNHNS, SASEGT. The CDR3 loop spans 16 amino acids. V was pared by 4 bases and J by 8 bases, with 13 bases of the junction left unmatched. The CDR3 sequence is CASSAVSSGSFYEQFF. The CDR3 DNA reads TGTGCCAGCAGTGCCGTTTCGAGCGGGAGCTTCTATGAGCAGTTCTTC.

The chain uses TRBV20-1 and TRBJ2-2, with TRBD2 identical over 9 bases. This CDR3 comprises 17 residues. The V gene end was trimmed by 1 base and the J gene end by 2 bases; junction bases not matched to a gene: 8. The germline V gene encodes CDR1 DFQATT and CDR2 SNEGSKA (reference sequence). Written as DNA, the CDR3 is TGCAGTGCTAGAGTCCACATAGCGGGAGCCAACACCGGGGAGCTGTTTTTT. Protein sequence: CSARVHIAGANTGELFF.

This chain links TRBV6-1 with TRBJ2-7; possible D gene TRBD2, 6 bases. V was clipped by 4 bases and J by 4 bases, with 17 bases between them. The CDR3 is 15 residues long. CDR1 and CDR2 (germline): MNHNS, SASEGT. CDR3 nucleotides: TGTGCCAGCAGTGCAAGGAGGACTACCGCATACGAGCAGTACTTC. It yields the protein CASSARRTTAYEQYF.

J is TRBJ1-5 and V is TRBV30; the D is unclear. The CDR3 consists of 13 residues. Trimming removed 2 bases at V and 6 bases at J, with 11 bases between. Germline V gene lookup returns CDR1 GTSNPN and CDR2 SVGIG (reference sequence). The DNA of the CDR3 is TGTGCCTGGAGTTCGGGGAATTCTCAGCCCCAGCATTTT. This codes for CAWSSGNSQPQHF.

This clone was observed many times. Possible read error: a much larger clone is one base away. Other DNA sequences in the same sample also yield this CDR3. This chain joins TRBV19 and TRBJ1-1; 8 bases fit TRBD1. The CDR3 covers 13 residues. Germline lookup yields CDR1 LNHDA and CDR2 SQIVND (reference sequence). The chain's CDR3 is CASTLTGVTEAFF. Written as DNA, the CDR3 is TGTGCCAGTACCCTGACAGGGGTCACTGAAGCTTTCTTC.

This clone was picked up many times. CDR3 sequence: CASSLGLGDTQYF. CDR3 nucleotide sequence: TGTGCCAGCAGCTTAGGGTTAGGAGATACGCAGTATTTT. The rearrangement joins TRBV7-9 to TRBJ2-3; no reliable D call. The CDR3 consists of 13 residues. Germline CDR1 reads SEHNR; CDR2 reads FQNEAQ (reference sequence). Between the trimmed V and J ends, which lost 1 base and 5 bases, there was a span of 7 bases.

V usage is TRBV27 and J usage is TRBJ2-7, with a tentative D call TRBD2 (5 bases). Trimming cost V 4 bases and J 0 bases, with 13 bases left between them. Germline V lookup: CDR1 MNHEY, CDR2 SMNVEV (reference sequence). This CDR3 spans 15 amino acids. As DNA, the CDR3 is TGTGCCAGCAGTTCGAGAACTAGGAACTCCTACGAGCAGTACTTC. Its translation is CASSSRTRNSYEQYF.

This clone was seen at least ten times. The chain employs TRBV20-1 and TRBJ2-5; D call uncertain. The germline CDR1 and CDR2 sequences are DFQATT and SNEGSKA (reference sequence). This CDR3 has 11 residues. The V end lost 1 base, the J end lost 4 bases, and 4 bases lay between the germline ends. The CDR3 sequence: CSARAVETQYF. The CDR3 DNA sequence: TGCAGTGCTAGAGCGGTAGAGACCCAGTACTTC.

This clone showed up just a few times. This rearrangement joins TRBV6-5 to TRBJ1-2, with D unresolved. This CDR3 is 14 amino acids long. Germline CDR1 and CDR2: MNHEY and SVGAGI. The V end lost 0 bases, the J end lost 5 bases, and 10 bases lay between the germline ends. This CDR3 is CASSYSAFGYGYTF. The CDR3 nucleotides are TGTGCCAGCAGTTACTCGGCCTTCGGGTATGGCTACACCTTC.

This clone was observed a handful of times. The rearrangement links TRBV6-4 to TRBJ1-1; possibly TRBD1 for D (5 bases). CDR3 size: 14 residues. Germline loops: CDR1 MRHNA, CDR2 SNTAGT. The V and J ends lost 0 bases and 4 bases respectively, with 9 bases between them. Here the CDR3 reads CASSDSSRATEAFF. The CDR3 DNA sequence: TGTGCCAGCAGTGACTCCTCCAGGGCCACTGAAGCTTTCTTT.

The CDR3: CASSLTVTSGRTHTQYF. For the CDR3, the DNA is TGTGCCAGCAGCTTAACGGTGACTAGCGGGAGGACCCATACGCAGTATTTT. The chain carries TRBV7-3 and TRBJ2-3; 13 nucleotides agree with TRBD2. Germline assignment: CDR1 SGHTA and CDR2 FQGTGA. The length of the CDR3 is 17 residues. Trimming at V came to 0 bases and at J to 7 bases, leaving 7 bases not matched to a gene. Full variable domain (rest looked up from reference TRBV7-3 and TRBJ2-3): GAGVSQTPSNKVTEKGKYVELRCDPISGHTALYWYRQSLGQGPEFLIYFQGTGAADDSGLPNDRFFAVRPEGSVSTLKIQRTERGDSAVYLCASSLTVTSGRTHTQYFGPGTRLTVL.